The entry below describes one T cell receptor beta chain. Which antigen it targets is not known. In total, fewer than 750 healthy bone marrow donors made up the cohort. Cohort members were all nominally healthy when sampled, although unrecorded immune exposures were likely present. The donor tested CMV seropositive and was one of the 289 seropositive cohort members. Each donor provided a peripheral blood sample, and peripheral blood mononuclear cells were used for TCR beta sequencing. The Qiagen DNeasy Blood Extraction Kit was used to extract genomic DNA from the blood cell samples. The receptor library was made with the immunoSEQ multiplex PCR assay. A mixture of 60 forward primers for TCR Vbeta segments and 13 reverse primers for TCR Jbeta segments was used in the multiplex PCR. The CDR3 region of rearranged TCR beta genes was amplified from genomic DNA with a multiplex PCR assay. The amplified TCR beta libraries were sequenced on the Illumina HiSeq System as 87-base-pair reads. Concerning the study's data processing: In a later analysis, 77 million or so unique TCR beta chains were counted across the 666 repertoires, and about 9.9 million of these chains were shared by at least two donors. To remove PCR and sequencing errors, raw reads were error-corrected and collapsed into unique sequences using a nearest-neighbor algorithm that merged closely related sequences. V, D and J gene segments were assigned by aligning CDR3 sequences to IMGT reference sequences. Each retained sequence needed at least a six-nucleotide match to both a V gene segment and a J gene segment. A rearrangement counted as productive if the CDR3 had no stop codons and remained in frame with V and J, and every other rearrangement counted as non-productive. CDR3 was defined according to IMGT convention as the region running from the second conserved V-encoded cysteine to the conserved J-encoded phenylalanine. Sequences without an unambiguous match to a single V gene segment were excluded from the earlier analysis of 587 of the donors. An earlier analysis of 500 to 700 of the donors classified V segments as functional when productive rearrangements were above 56.7% and as segregating when the standard deviation between donors was above 5%. A statistical classification framework was built to diagnose cytomegalovirus status from the catalog of TCR beta chain sequences. In a later analysis, V and J genes were assigned by comparing TCR nucleotide sequences against IMGT/GENE-DB human TR gene sequences. In a later analysis, CDR3 sequences and most-parsimonious VDJ recombination scenarios were assigned using the TCRdist pipeline. A later analysis defined each TCR beta chain by its CDR3 amino acid sequence plus V-gene family, and excluded reads lacking a unique V-gene family. As a way to deal with suspected cross-contamination and a sequencing artifact, a later analysis dropped over 550 nucleotide sequences that were highly shared and had low generation probability. A later analysis calculated a clonal expansion index for each public chain from normalized within-repertoire ranks of inferred template counts. A later analysis computed generation probabilities with a VDJ recombination model fitted to out-of-frame rearrangements, and checked the results against IGoR. In a later analysis, hypergeometric tests were used to score TCR-TCR, TCR-HLA and TCR-CMV co-occurrence, with a repertoire-size bias correction applied to TCR pairs. False discovery rates were estimated in a later analysis by permuting HLA or CMV assignments 20 times. A later analysis grouped co-occurring TCRs with DBSCAN, adding TCRdist sequence similarity when clustering within HLA-allele-positive subsets. Co-occurrence clustering excluded repertoires with fewer than 30,000 or more than 120,000 public chains, plus five with anomalous nucleotide sharing. TCRdb obtained this table from immuneACCESS and retained in-frame rearrangements with V and J assigned. These tables miss some clones; where compared with another copy, unresolved V genes account for less than half of the shortfall, and the remainder is unexplained. V, J and clone size are those of that table, while D and trimming were read from the DNA. The table of this sample itemizes about 72,000 clones. The ten largest clones represent about 5% of the sample.

The data are from a study of cytomegalovirus exposure and HLA in healthy donors (dated by TCRdb to 2017 to 2019). In the study overall: According to an earlier analysis of 587 of the donors, 150 million to 200 million T cells yielded roughly 110 million unique TCR beta sequences and about 300 Gb of sequence data. In the later analysis, no new phenotypic data were used to find candidate immune exposures; instead, reliance was placed on TCR beta sequences and their occurrence across donors. The aim of the study was to test whether cataloging public T cell receptors could identify signatures of past pathogen exposure. Of the roughly 410 genotyped donors, more than 75% were placed in the genetic ancestry cluster associated with self-reported Caucasian donors. HLA typing included class I and class II loci at four-digit resolution. A separate validation cohort of roughly 130 different subjects was used in addition to the approximately 640-subject first cohort. Typing coverage varied by locus: about 620-630 donors for A, B, C, DRB1 and DQB1; some 520 for DQA1; over 600 for DPA1; roughly 450 for DPB1. Genome-wide SNP genotypes for about 65% of the roughly 700 donors were used in a later genetic analysis, which treated that subset as a discovery cohort. The study combined high-throughput TCR immunosequencing, statistical association of individual TCRs with disease status, and machine learning to predict cytomegalovirus infection status. The T cell repertoires of about 700 subjects were profiled by immunosequencing and related to cytomegalovirus serostatus. Donor age, sex, ethnicity and CMV serostatus were compiled together with the repertoire data. Every discovery cohort repertoire had been produced on one sequencing platform. An early release covering 550 to 700 HLA-typed donors comprised 250 to 350 gigabases of sequencing data and tens of millions of unique TCR sequences. Across roughly 420 genotyped donors of the cohort, an average of about 250,000 unique TCR beta nucleotide sequences per donor were sequenced, and roughly 20% of those sequences were non-productive. In an earlier analysis of roughly 540 of the donors, high-throughput TCR beta sequencing was used to judge whether each TCR beta V gene segment behaved as functional or pseudogenic. In a later analysis, previously published TCR beta repertoires from roughly 710 donors were re-analyzed and high-resolution HLA genotyping was added so that TCR occurrence patterns could be studied. Because of strong linkage in the cohort, five DR-DQ haplotypes were treated as single units for association and clustering.

The CDR3 numbers 16 residues from cysteine through phenylalanine. Kept here is only the CDR3 DNA, which spans 48 bases and is read in frame from base 1. V loses 1 base of germline sequence and J loses 3 bases, and the interval between the two ends is 15 bases. CDR1 and CDR2 are drawn from the germline V gene: KGHSH, LQKENI. Broad study findings and their caveats: Broadly in line with IMGT annotations, most TCR beta V segments showed up in productive rearrangements about 87% or about 30% of the time in an earlier analysis of several hundred of the donors. A few of the identified cytomegalovirus-associated TCR beta chains were confirmed in vitro to be specific for cytomegalovirus antigens. The sequencing pipeline was judged likely to have produced a cluster of highly shared sequence variants as a technical artifact. Specific HLA alleles were associated with 18,000 or so TCR beta sequences at a false discovery rate of 0.05 in a later analysis. The only immune exposure information available for the cohort was CMV serostatus. According to a later analysis, most CMV-associated TCR beta chains appeared to be HLA-restricted, and the HLA associations seemed to be driven largely by CMV exposure. In a later genetic analysis, a missense DCLRE1C variant was associated with V-gene and J-gene trimming of TCR beta chains, and the association was replicated in an independent cohort. Several of the top co-occurrence clusters appeared to be linked to parvovirus B19, influenza, CMV and Epstein-Barr virus, according to a later analysis. A total of about 150 TCR beta chains were listed by the study as associated with cytomegalovirus. According to a later genetic analysis, donors in an Asian-associated ancestry cluster had fewer N-insertions in productive TCRs than the approximately 710-donor mean. This cohort had only TCR beta chains sequenced, and the lack of alpha or paired-chain data limited which features could be detected. In both the original and validation cohorts, the classifier was reported to diagnose cytomegalovirus status with high specificity and sensitivity. In a later analysis, TCR association rates were found to vary across HLA loci, with the most associated TCRs seen for DRB1 alleles and the fewest for HLA-C alleles. Because HLA typing was unavailable for some donors at each locus, only the typed subset was used in association tests. Some IMGT-functional V segments, including TRBV6-2 and TRBV6-3, could not be told apart with the 87-base-pair reads, so those segments were excluded. When HLA alleles, especially DR and DQ, strongly co-occurred, TCR associations were difficult to assign to individual alleles. About 17 rarely observed V segments, including chromosome 9 orphons, were excluded from the earlier analysis of 550 to 700 of the donors because counts were too low. Presence/absence analyses assumed roughly uniform sequencing depth across donors, an assumption that may not hold. Correlated functional status among segregating V segments might reflect linkage disequilibrium, but an unknown experimental factor could not be ruled out. It was suggested by the authors that the approach could potentially be generalized to other disease states and immunological phenotypes. In a later analysis, HLA-associated TCR beta chains were found to be more clonally expanded and to have lower generation probabilities than equally common non-associated chains. A further reported finding was that TCR beta sequences accurately predicted the HLA-A and HLA-B alleles for most subjects in the first cohort. Most TCR sequences were observed very rarely across donors, whereas some public TCRs were present in many individuals.

The chain links TRBV18 with TRBJ1-2; tentative D gene TRBD1, with 5 bases matching. The TCR originated in a woman in her 40s in good health and CMV-seropositive. The source material was PBMCs. In nucleotide form, the sequence is TGTGCCAGCTCACCACAATCTATAGCCAGGGACTATGGCTACACCTTC. This yields the protein CASSPQSIARDYGYTF.